The TCR beta chain under discussion was sequenced for a study of CXCR3-negative and CXCR3-positive naive CD8 T cells. Study-level points and caveats: Both of the naive subsets showed about the same high diversity, but memory CD8+ cells had much less. Hydrophobicity was higher for TRB CDR3s found in CXCR3-positive naive cells than in CXCR3-negative naive cells. With surface CD5 comparable between naive subsets, TCR strength was estimated using properties derived from the TRB CDR3. Fresh PBMCs served for most assays, and CXCR3 expression fell partially after cryopreservation.

This CDR3 is 14 amino acids long. Germline values: CDR1 MNHEY, CDR2 SMNVEV (reference sequence). As to this clonotype: Its antigen is unknown.

All CD8+ T cell subsets were sorted in triplicate at around 330,000 cells each. The method, 5' RACE with UMI labels, was used to prepare the TRB cDNA libraries. TCRdb re-called the 5' RACE reads, yielding one record per CDR3 amino acid sequence without DNA. Found here are 80,000 to 100,000 distinct CDR3 sequences; the top ten clones hold around 0.82%. The clonotype comes from a human donor in good health. Some clones in this sample may be carry-over from other donors' samples. The rearrangement joins TRBV27 to TRBJ2-2. Sequenced sample: naive CXCR3+ CD8+ T cells from blood. As to subset: CD45RO-CCR7+CD27+CD95- naive CD8+ T cells expressing CXCR3 (TNR3+). CDR3 amino acids: CASRHSGSTGELFF.